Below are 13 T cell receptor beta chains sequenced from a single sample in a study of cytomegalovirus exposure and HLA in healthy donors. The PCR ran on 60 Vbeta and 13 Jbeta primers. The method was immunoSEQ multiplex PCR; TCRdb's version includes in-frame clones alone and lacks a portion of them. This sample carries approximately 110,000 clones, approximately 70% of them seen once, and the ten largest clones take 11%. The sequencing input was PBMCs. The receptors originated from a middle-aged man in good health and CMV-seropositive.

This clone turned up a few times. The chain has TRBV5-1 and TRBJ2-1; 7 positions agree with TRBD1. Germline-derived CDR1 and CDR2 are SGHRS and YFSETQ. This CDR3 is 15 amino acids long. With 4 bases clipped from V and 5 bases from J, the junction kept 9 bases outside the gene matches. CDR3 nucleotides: TGCGCCAGCAGCCTACAGGGGTTTGGGGACAATGAGCAGTTCTTC. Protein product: CASSLQGFGDNEQFF.

CDR3 in amino acids: CAITSGIQETQYF. CDR3 in DNA: TGTGCCATCACTAGCGGGATCCAAGAGACCCAGTACTTC. V usage is TRBV10-3 and J usage is TRBJ2-5, with 9 bases matching TRBD2. The CDR3 sequence is 13 residues long. The V and J ends lost 7 bases and 1 base, in that order; junction bases with no gene match: 1. Germline CDR1 reads ENHRY; CDR2 reads SYGVKD.

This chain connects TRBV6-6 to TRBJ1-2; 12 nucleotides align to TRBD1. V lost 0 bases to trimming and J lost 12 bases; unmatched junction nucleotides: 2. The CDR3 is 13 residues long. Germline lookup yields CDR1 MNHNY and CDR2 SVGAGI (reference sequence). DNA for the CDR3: TGTGCCAGCAGTTACTCAGGGACAGGGGGCAACACCTTC. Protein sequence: CASSYSGTGGNTF.

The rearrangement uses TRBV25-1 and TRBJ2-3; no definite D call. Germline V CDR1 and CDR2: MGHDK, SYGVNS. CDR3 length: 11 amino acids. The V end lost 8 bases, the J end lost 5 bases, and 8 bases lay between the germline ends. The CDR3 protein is CASQLGDTQYF. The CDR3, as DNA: TGTGCCAGCCAACTTGGAGATACGCAGTATTTT.

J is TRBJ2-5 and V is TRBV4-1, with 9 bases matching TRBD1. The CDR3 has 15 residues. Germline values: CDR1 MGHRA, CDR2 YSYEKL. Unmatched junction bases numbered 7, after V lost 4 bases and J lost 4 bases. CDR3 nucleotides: TGCGCCAGCAGCCTGAACCTGGACAGGGGAGAGACCCAGTACTTC. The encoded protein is CASSLNLDRGETQYF.

Here the CDR3 reads CARRSTRTGRNQPQHF. The CDR3 DNA reads as TGTGCCAGAAGATCTACCCGGACAGGGCGAAATCAGCCCCAGCATTTT. V gene TRBV21-1 combines with J gene TRBJ1-5; the table's TRBD1 call for D was not verified on the DNA. TRBV21-1 is shown as a pseudogene. CDR3 length: 16 amino acids.

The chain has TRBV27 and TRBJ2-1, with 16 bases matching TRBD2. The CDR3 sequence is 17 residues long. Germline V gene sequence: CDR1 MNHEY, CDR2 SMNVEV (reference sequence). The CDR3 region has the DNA TGTGAGTACGGGGGACTAGCGGGAGGGATTCTAGACAATGAGCAGTTCTTC. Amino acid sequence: CEYGGLAGGILDNEQFF.

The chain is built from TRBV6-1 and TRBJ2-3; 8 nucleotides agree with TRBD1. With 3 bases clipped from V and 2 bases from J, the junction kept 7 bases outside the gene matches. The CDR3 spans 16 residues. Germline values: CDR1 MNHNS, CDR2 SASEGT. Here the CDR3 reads CASSDFAGQVTDTQYF. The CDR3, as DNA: TGTGCCAGCAGTGATTTTGCGGGACAGGTCACAGATACGCAGTATTTT.

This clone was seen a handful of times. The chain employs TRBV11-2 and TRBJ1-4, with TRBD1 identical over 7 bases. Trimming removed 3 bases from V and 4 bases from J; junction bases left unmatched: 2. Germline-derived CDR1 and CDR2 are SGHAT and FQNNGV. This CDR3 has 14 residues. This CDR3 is CASSLGQRNEKLFF. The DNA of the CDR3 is TGTGCCAGCAGCTTGGGACAGCGTAATGAAAAACTGTTTTTT.

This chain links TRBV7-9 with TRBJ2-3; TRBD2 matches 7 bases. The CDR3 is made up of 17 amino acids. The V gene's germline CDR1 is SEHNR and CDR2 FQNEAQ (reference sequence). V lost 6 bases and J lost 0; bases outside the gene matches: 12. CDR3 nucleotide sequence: TGTGCCAGCAGAGATGAATACGGGGGGTTAAGCACAGATACGCAGTATTTT. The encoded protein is CASRDEYGGLSTDTQYF. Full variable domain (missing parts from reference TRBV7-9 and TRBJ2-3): DTGVSQNPRHKITKRGQNVTFRCDPISEHNRLYWYRQTLGQGPEFLTYFQNEAQLEKSRLLSDRFSAERPKGSFSTLEIQRTEQGDSAMYLCASRDEYGGLSTDTQYFGPGTRLTVL.

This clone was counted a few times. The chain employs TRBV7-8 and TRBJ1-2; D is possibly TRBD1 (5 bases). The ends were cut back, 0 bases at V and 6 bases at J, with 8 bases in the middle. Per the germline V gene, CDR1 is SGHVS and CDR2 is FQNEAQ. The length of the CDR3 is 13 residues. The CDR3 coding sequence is TGTGCCAGCAGCTTAGCCAGGGAGGATGGCTACACCTTC. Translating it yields CASSLAREDGYTF.

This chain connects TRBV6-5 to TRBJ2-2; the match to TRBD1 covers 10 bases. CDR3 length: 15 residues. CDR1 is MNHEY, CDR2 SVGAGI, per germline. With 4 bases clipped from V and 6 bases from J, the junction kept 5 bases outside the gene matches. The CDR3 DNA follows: TGTGCCAGCAGTTCGACAGGGGGCATGGCCGGGGAGCTGTTTTTT. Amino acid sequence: CASSSTGGMAGELFF.

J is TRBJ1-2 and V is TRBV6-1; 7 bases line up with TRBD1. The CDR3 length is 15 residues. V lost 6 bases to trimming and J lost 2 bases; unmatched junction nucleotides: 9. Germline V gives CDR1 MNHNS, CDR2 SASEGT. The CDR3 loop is CASSTPQTGNYGYTF. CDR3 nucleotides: TGTGCCAGCAGCACCCCCCAGACAGGGAACTATGGCTACACCTTC.